A selection of T cell receptor beta chains follows, all from one sample in a study of CD8+ T cells in alopecia areata. Assay used: immunoSEQ multiplex PCR; TCRdb lists only in-frame clones, some missing. The table shows around 190,000 clones, with 64% occurring only once. The source was CD4+ T cells sorted from blood, collected at week 4, from a patient treated with tofacitinib. The receptors were gathered from a human donor with alopecia areata. Both conserved end residues are part of each CDR3.

v_call	j_call	cdr3_aa
TRBV7-9	TRBJ2-1	CASSFGTPGDEQFF
TRBV29-1	TRBJ2-3	CSVRGTGTDTQYF
TRBV27	TRBJ1-4	CASGYSAGSNEKLFF
TRBV10-3	TRBJ2-2	CAINGGPNTGELFF
TRBV30	TRBJ2-6	CAWSFEANVLTF
TRBV27	TRBJ1-6	CASSFGGRGNSPLHF
TRBV6-1	TRBJ2-7	CASSRLGTAASEQYF
TRBV29-1	TRBJ1-2	CSVDPQGNYGYTF
TRBV11-2	TRBJ1-1	CASSPRWGTTRAFF
TRBV9	TRBJ1-1	CASSDGQGRAFF
TRBV30	TRBJ1-3	CAWIGEVGNTIYF
TRBV2	TRBJ1-1	CASREFGQNTEAFF
TRBV27	TRBJ2-7	CASSLTSGSYEQYF
TRBV4-3	TRBJ2-7	CASSQDMGGYEQYF
TRBV6-5	TRBJ2-1	CASSYSPEAYNEQFF
TRBV6-1	TRBJ2-7	CASATAGVSYEQYF
TRBV6-1	TRBJ1-5	CASSQGNQPQHF
TRBV27	TRBJ1-3	CASRPRGSGNTIYF
TRBV5-1	TRBJ1-2	CASSLGRSEGGGYTF
TRBV7-9	TRBJ2-7	CASSRDTGFVEQYF
TRBV10-3	TRBJ1-1	CAISESIIGQAFF
TRBV30	TRBJ1-2	CAWATGPFNYGYTF
TRBV13	TRBJ2-7	CASSLPTGGMDEQYF
TRBV6-5	TRBJ1-2	CASSSRDPYGYTF
TRBV7-2	TRBJ2-7	CASSFNPGTAAYEQYF
TRBV23-1	TRBJ1-5	CASSQGAPGNQPQHF
TRBV2	TRBJ1-6	CASSEVGDANSPLHF
TRBV5-1	TRBJ2-7	CASSLGTGGAYEQYF
TRBV19	TRBJ2-1	CASRTTGGIDNEQFF
TRBV7-2	TRBJ1-5	CASSLGGGGGNQPQHF
TRBV29-1	TRBJ2-1	CSVVWASGGNEQFF
TRBV4-3	TRBJ2-5	CASRQDSETQYF
TRBV5-6	TRBJ2-5	CASSLGFVETQYF
TRBV7-9	TRBJ2-7	CAYSTGPYEQYF
TRBV30	TRBJ1-5	CAWSVRGDQPQHF
TRBV2	TRBJ2-2	CASSETTGELFF
TRBV7-9	TRBJ2-2	CASSLAGETGTTGELFF
TRBV29-1	TRBJ2-6	CSVGAGVPGANVLTF
TRBV2	TRBJ2-3	CASSDIAGLTDTQYF
TRBV5-4	TRBJ2-1	CASSSGLHNEQFF
TRBV14	TRBJ2-7	CASSQAQGIFYEQYF
TRBV27	TRBJ1-1	CASSLTHKDGAFF
TRBV5-1	TRBJ1-1	CASSLGQGWNTEAFF
TRBV7-2	TRBJ2-2	CASSSGTGNTGELFF
TRBV7-2	TRBJ2-5	CASSFNPGRQETQYF
TRBV30	TRBJ1-2	CAWRPRPGQDNYGYTF
TRBV2	TRBJ2-3	CASSAADTQYF
TRBV29-1	TRBJ1-2	CSVDSRKSNYGYTF
TRBV5-6	TRBJ2-3	CAVGQQGTDTQYF